This TCR beta chain was recorded in a study of molecular identifiers for immune sequencing clone quantification. Whole-study findings and limits: Jurkat TCR RNA spiked in from one cell reportedly remained identifiable amid about a million naive cells.

About this clonotype itself: Its antigen is as yet unknown.

Germline assignment: CDR1 LNHDA and CDR2 SQIVND (reference sequence). The junction had 6 bases not matched to a gene; V was cut back by 6 bases and J by 6 bases. The CDR3 spans 13 residues. Naive CD8 T cells were sorted, and the gate applied was CD8+CD4-CCR7+CD45RA+. TCRdb re-called the PCR reads with MiXCR, one entry per CDR3 protein. The table lists more than 300,000 distinct CDR3 sequences, 20% to 25% of them singletons. Material for sequencing was naive CD8+ T cells from blood, with Jurkat cell RNA spiked in. Subset noted: FACS-sorted CD8+CD4-CCR7+CD45RA+ naive T cells. The chain employs TRBV19 and TRBJ2-7, with 9 bases lining up with TRBD1. This clonotype originated in a human donor in good health. Some libraries in this study had Jurkat cell RNA spiked in. The CDR3 nucleotides read TGTGCCAGTAGCAGGACAGGGGTCTGCGAGCAGTACTTC. Its protein product is CASSRTGVCEQYF.